This TCR beta chain was sequenced in a study of human T cells and chemical hapten exposure. Per germline, CDR1 MDHEN and CDR2 SYDVKM. The CDR3 is made up of 14 amino acids. Trimming left V 1 base short and J 6 bases short, with 10 bases between. During construction of the library, unique molecular identifiers were attached to individual cDNA molecules for quantitative, reproducible TCR counting. Each CDR3 protein gets one entry after TCRdb re-called the RACE reads with MiXCR. There are about 99,000 distinct CDR3 sequences in the sample; roughly 12% occur only once, and approximately 2% lies in the top ten. As to time point: patch test 1, 2 weeks after DPC sensitization. Sample treatment: therapeutic diphenylcyclopropenone sensitization with weekly scalp DPC. Every donor had alopecia and was 18 to 70 years old; all were suitable for DPC. Study conclusions and caveats: Higher patch test scores went with higher counts of PT1 expanded TCRs. TCRs above 1 in 1000 frequency did not change with DPC sensitization.

This clonotype was counted between two and nine times. Its matching antigen is unknown. This TCR was sampled from a woman aged 40-49 years with alopecia areata. Some clones in this sample may be carry-over from other donors' samples. The sample in question was whole blood, obtained in connection with sensitization to the hapten diphenylcyclopropenone (DPC). This chain joins TRBV28 and TRBJ2-1; D not certain. The CDR3 protein is CASSLFGSGNEQFF. The CDR3 region has the DNA TGTGCCAGCAGTTTATTCGGATCGGGCAATGAGCAGTTCTTC.